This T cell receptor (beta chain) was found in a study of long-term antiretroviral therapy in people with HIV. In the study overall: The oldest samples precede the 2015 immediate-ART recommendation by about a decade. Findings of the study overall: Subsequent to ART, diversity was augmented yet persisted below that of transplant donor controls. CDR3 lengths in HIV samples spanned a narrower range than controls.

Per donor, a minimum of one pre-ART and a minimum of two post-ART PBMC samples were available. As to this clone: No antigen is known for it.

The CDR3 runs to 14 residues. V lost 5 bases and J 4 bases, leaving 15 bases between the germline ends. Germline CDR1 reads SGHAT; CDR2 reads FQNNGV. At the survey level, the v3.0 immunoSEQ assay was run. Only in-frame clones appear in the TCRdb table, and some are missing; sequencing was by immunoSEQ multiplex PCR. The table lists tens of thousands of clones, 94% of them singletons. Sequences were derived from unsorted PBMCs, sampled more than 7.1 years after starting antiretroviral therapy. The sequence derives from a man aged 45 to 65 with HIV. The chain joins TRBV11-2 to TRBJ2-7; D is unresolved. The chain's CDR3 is CASSPGNILYEQYF. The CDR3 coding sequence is TGTGCCAGCAGCCCTGGTAATATATTATACGAGCAGTACTTC.